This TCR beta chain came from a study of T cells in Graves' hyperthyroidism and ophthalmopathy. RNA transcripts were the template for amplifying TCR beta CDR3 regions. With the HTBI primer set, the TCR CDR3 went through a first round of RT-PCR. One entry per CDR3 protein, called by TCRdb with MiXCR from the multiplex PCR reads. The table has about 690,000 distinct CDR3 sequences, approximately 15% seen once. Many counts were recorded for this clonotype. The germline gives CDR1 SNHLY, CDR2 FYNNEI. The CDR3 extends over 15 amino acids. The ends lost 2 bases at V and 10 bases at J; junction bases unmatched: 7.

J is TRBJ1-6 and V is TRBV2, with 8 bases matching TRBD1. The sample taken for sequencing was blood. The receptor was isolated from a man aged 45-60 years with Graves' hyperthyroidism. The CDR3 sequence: CASSERQGAESPLHF. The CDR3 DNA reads TGTGCCAGCAGTGAAAGGCAGGGGGCAGAATCACCCCTCCACTTT.